The T cell receptor beta chain described here comes from a study of CD8 T cells in ankylosing spondylitis. The CDR3 has 14 amino acids. Germline V gene sequence: CDR1 SGHTA, CDR2 FQGNSA. The ends were cut back, 4 bases at V and 7 bases at J, with 14 bases in the middle. Quantitative molecular-barcoded 5'-RACE generated the TCR beta libraries. TCRdb used MiXCR to reprocess the 5' RACE reads, holding one entry per CDR3 protein. The sample gives some 250,000 distinct CDR3 sequences, approximately 24% of which show up once; less than 0.75% is in the top ten. This clonotype was seen ten or more times. This receptor was obtained from a male donor with ankylosing spondylitis or in good health (not recorded which). The gene calls are TRBV7-2 and TRBJ2-1; D perhaps matches TRBD2 (7 bases). Sequenced: blood, either unsorted or a sorted T cell fraction (not recorded which). In DNA form, the CDR3 reads TGTGCCAGCAGCTATAGGGGGGGCCGAAATGAGCAGTTCTTC. The encoded protein is CASSYRGGRNEQFF.